One and the same sample provided the 12 T cell receptor beta chains below, sequenced in a study of shared clonotypes between healthy human individuals (dated by TCRdb to about 2020). The library came from the immunoSEQ multiplex PCR assay. TCRdb holds this immuneACCESS table with in-frame rearrangements only. Some clones are missing; in checked studies, unresolved V genes explain under half, and the rest has no known cause. The sample table holds 550,000 to 800,000 clones, of which around 91% were seen once. Of the sample, 34% falls within the top ten clones. The sequenced sample was memory CD8+ T cells from PBMCs. The cell subset or site label corresponds to: CD45RO+ cells pooled with CCR7-negative TemRA cells. The source is a man younger than 35 in good health. Some clones in this sample may be carry-over from other donors' samples.

CDR3 DNA sequence: TGTGCCAGCAGCCCCCGGGGGGCCAATGAGCAGTTCTTC. It specifies CASSPRGANEQFF. V and J are TRBV7-3 and TRBJ2-1; TRBD2 is a possible D gene (7 bases). The length of the CDR3 is 13 residues. The V and J ends lost 5 bases and 6 bases respectively, with 11 bases between them. Germline V lookup: CDR1 SGHTA, CDR2 FQGTGA.

The V call is TRBV14, the J call TRBJ2-2; tentatively, D is TRBD1 (6 bases). Germline V gene sequence: CDR1 SGHDN, CDR2 FVKESK. V was trimmed by 5 bases and J by 4 bases, leaving 14 bases between them. CDR3 length: 15 amino acids. This CDR3 reads CASSTRDRITGELFF. CDR3 sequence (DNA): TGTGCCAGCAGCACGAGAGACAGGATCACCGGGGAGCTGTTTTTT.

This chain joins TRBV5-8 and TRBJ2-7, with 10 bases lining up with TRBD1. The CDR3 length is 17 residues. Trimming at V came to 0 bases and at J to 2 bases, leaving 8 bases not matched to a gene. CDR1 is SGHTS, CDR2 YDEGEE, per germline. Here the CDR3 reads CASSLAGGTGDTYEQYF. In nucleotides, the CDR3 is TGTGCCAGCAGCTTGGCCGGGGGGACAGGGGACACCTACGAGCAGTACTTC.

The chain couples TRBV27 to TRBJ2-1, with 9 bases fitting TRBD2. This CDR3 spans 13 amino acids. V trimming: 5 bases; J trimming: 12 bases; junction bases outside the gene matches: 8. In germline, CDR1 is MNHEY, CDR2 SMNVEV (reference sequence). The CDR3: CASSEKRGEGQFF. CDR3 DNA: TGTGCCAGCAGTGAGAAGCGGGGGGAAGGGCAGTTCTTC.

The chain recombines TRBV4-2 with TRBJ2-5; D is undetermined. The J call may be in error: the DNA end matches TRBJ2-7 better. From germline, CDR1 is LGHNA and CDR2 YNFKEQ. CDR3 size: 13 residues. The CDR3 bases are TGTGCCAGCAGCCAAGCTCCCAGTTACGAGCAGTACTTC. Residues: CASSQAPSYEQYF.

The J gene is TRBJ2-5, the V gene TRBV16; D is perhaps TRBD1 or TRBD2 (5 bases each). Germline loops: CDR1 KGHSY, CDR2 FQNENV. V lost 4 bases and J 4 bases, leaving 7 bases between the germline ends. The CDR3 runs 12 residues. The CDR3 protein is CASSPGGETQYF. The CDR3 bases are TGTGCCAGCAGCCCTGGGGGAGAGACCCAGTACTTC.

The chain employs TRBV13 and TRBJ2-7; the match to TRBD1 covers 8 bases. The ends lost 5 bases at V and 4 bases at J; junction bases unmatched: 7. The germline CDR1 and CDR2 sequences are PRHDT and FYEKMQ (reference sequence). This CDR3 has 14 amino acids. CDR3 in amino acids: CASSDGTGRYEQYF. CDR3 bases: TGTGCCAGCAGCGACGGGACAGGAAGGTACGAGCAGTACTTC.

V is TRBV7-9 and J is TRBJ2-2; the D gene could be TRBD1 or TRBD2 (7 bases each). From germline, CDR1 is SEHNR and CDR2 FQNEAQ (reference sequence). The V and J ends lost 2 bases and 3 bases respectively, with 16 bases between them. The CDR3 runs 17 residues. CDR3 sequence: CASSLQGDYSDTGELFF. The CDR3 DNA reads as TGTGCCAGCAGCTTACAGGGGGACTATAGCGACACCGGGGAGCTGTTTTTT.

This clone was seen a single time. This sequence joins TRBV2 and TRBJ2-5, with TRBD1 matching 7 bases. CDR1 SNHLY and CDR2 FYNNEI come from the germline V gene. The CDR3 contains 14 residues. Trimming cost V 6 bases and J 5 bases; bases outside gene matches: 9. As DNA, the CDR3 is TGTGCCAGCAGACCATTGCCCAGGGGGGAGACCCAGTACTTC. This codes for CASRPLPRGETQYF.

This chain links TRBV10-1 with TRBJ2-7, with 7 bases fitting TRBD2. Per the germline V gene, CDR1 is WNHNN and CDR2 is SYGVQD (reference sequence). The CDR3 is 13 residues long. V lost 6 bases to trimming and J lost 0 bases; unmatched junction nucleotides: 2. CDR3 nucleotide sequence: TGCGCCAGCAGCGGGAGGCTCTCCTACGAGCAGTACTTC. It translates to CASSGRLSYEQYF.

The chain links TRBV11-3 to TRBJ2-4; 8 nucleotides align to TRBD2. There are 13 residues in the CDR3. Trimming took 4 bases from V and 7 from J; bases not matched to a gene: 3. The germline gives CDR1 SGHNT, CDR2 YENEEA. The CDR3 nucleotides read TGTGCCAGCAGCTCCGGGAGGGCTAACATTCAGTACTTC. This translates into CASSSGRANIQYF.

This chain joins TRBV28 and TRBJ2-7; tentatively, D is TRBD2 (6 bases). The CDR3 has 18 amino acids. The ends were cut back, 7 bases at V and 6 bases at J, with 31 bases in the middle. Germline lookup yields CDR1 MDHEN and CDR2 SYDVKM. CDR3 sequence reads: CASTLLSEGPQSPSEQYF. CDR3 nucleotides: TGTGCCAGCACTCTCCTGTCGGAGGGACCGCAGAGTCCTAGCGAGCAGTACTTC.